A selection of T cell receptor beta chains follows, all from one sample in a study of T cells in pancreatic ductal adenocarcinoma. Clones were read by immunoSEQ multiplex PCR, and TCRdb kept only the in-frame ones, dropping some. The sample records around 94,000 clones, 90% to 95% being singletons. The specimen sequenced was PBMCs. The receptor source for this set is a human donor with pancreatic ductal adenocarcinoma. The CDR3 runs from the conserved cysteine through the conserved F or W. D genes are given only for firm matches. Rows give clone size only sometimes, using once, few, many, or a class for an expanded clone.

clone_size d_call j_call v_call cdr3_nt cdr3_aa
NA NA TRBJ2-7 TRBV5-5 TGTGCCAGCAGCTTGGAAAGGAGCACCTACGAGCAGTACTTC CASSLERSTYEQYF
NA TRBD1 TRBJ1-1 TRBV29-1 TGCAGCGTAAATGGACAGGGTATTTTTGCAGCTTTCTTT CSVNGQGIFAAFF
once TRBD2 TRBJ2-3 TRBV6-1 TGTGCCAGCAGTGCGGGGGGTAGCACAGATACGCAGTATTTT CASSAGGSTDTQYF
NA TRBD2 TRBJ2-1 TRBV7-9 TGTGCCAGCAGCTTAGGAGCGGGACTCAATGAGCAGTTCTTC CASSLGAGLNEQFF
once TRBD2 TRBJ2-7 TRBV7-9 TGTGCCCGCGGTAGCGGGGGATTCTACTACGAGCAGTACTTC CARGSGGFYYEQYF
NA TRBD1 TRBJ2-7 TRBV7-8 TGTGCCAGCAGCCTCCGGGACAGGGGGTCCGGCGAGCAGTACTTC CASSLRDRGSGEQYF
NA TRBD2 TRBJ2-2 TRBV19 TGTGCCAGTACCCTCGGGGGGGCCGGGGAGCTGTTTTTT CASTLGGAGELFF
NA TRBD1 TRBJ1-2 TRBV6-5 TGTGCCAGCAGTTACGGACAGGGAGGCTATGGCTACACCTTC CASSYGQGGYGYTF
NA NA TRBJ1-5 TRBV28 TGTGCCAGCAGCCTAAAGCGGTGGTATAGCAATCAGCCCCAGCATTTT CASSLKRWYSNQPQHF
NA TRBD2 TRBJ2-1 TRBV5-1 TGCGCCAGCAGCTTGGCGCCTAGCGGGAATGAGCAGTTCTTC CASSLAPSGNEQFF
NA NA TRBJ2-7 TRBV30 TGTGCCTGGAGTGTACCTGCGACAGGCTCCTACGAGCAGTACTTC CAWSVPATGSYEQYF
once NA TRBJ2-1 TRBV7-9 TGTGCCAGCAGCTTCCTGACAGGACGCAATGAGCAGTTCTTC CASSFLTGRNEQFF
NA TRBD2 TRBJ2-3 TRBV5-7 TGTGCCAGCAGCTTGGGTGGGGTAGCGGGATCAGTGGATACGCAGTATTTT CASSLGGVAGSVDTQYF
NA NA TRBJ2-7 TRBV9 TGTGCCAGCAGCGGCGGGGAGTACGAGCAGTACTTC CASSGGEYEQYF
few NA TRBJ2-7 TRBV6-1 TGTGCCAGCAGGGTGACAGGGAGGAGCGGATACGAGCAGTACTTC CASRVTGRSGYEQYF
NA NA TRBJ2-2 TRBV2 TGTGCCAGCAGTGAAGGGGGACACCTCAGCGGGGAGCTGTTTTTT CASSEGGHLSGELFF
NA TRBD2 TRBJ2-1 TRBV10-3 TGTGCCATCAGTGAGTGGACTAGCGGGAGCAATGAGCAGTTCTTC CAISEWTSGSNEQFF
NA NA TRBJ1-5 TRBV28 TGTGCCAGCCAACCATCGGGTGAGTTCCAGCCCCAGCATTTT CASQPSGEFQPQHF
NA NA TRBJ2-5 TRBV7-8 TGTGCCAGCAGCTTATCCCTAAACCAAGAGACCCAGTACTTC CASSLSLNQETQYF
NA TRBD2 TRBJ2-7 TRBV4-3 TGCGCCAGCAGCCAAGAGGACGGAGCGGGAGGATTCTCCTACGAGCAGTACTTC CASSQEDGAGGFSYEQYF
NA NA TRBJ1-5 TRBV18 TGTGCCAGCTCACCACAACAGCTTACGCAGCCCCAGCATTTT CASSPQQLTQPQHF
NA TRBD1 TRBJ2-7 TRBV4-1 TGCGCCAGCAGCCAACCATACAGGGGAACGTTCCACGAGCAGTACTTC CASSQPYRGTFHEQYF
NA TRBD2 TRBJ2-1 TRBV28 TGTGCCAGCAAAATAGCGGGAGGAGTTCTTGAGCAGTTCTTC CASKIAGGVLEQFF
NA NA TRBJ2-7 TRBV7-3 TGTGCCAGCAGCGCCAGCGCAAAGTCGGACGAGCAGTACTTC CASSASAKSDEQYF
NA NA TRBJ1-2 TRBV2 TGTGCCAGCCGGGGGTTTGAGAGGGAACCTTATGGCTACACCTTC CASRGFEREPYGYTF
NA TRBD2 TRBJ2-3 TRBV7-2 TGTGCCAGCAGCTTCGCCCCCGGGACTAGAATCACAGATACGCAGTATTTT CASSFAPGTRITDTQYF
NA TRBD1 TRBJ1-2 TRBV10-3 TGTGCCATCAGTGAAGACAGGGGGACAAACTATGGCTACACCTTC CAISEDRGTNYGYTF
NA NA TRBJ2-5 TRBV7-9 TGTGCCAGCAGCAATCCTGGACAGCTGAACTTC CASSNPGQLNF
NA NA TRBJ2-5 TRBV5-1 TGCGCCAGCAGCTTGGCTGCAATCGGAGAGACCCAGTACTTC CASSLAAIGETQYF
NA NA TRBJ1-5 TRBV7-2 TGTGCCAGCAGCTTAGCTCCGGGTTATCAGCCCCAGCATTTT CASSLAPGYQPQHF
NA TRBD2 TRBJ2-1 TRBV18 TGTGCCAGCTCACCTCCTATAGCGGGAGGGTCGATTGAGCAGTTCTTC CASSPPIAGGSIEQFF
NA NA TRBJ2-2 TRBV6-6 TGTGCCAGCAGGGATACTAGGAACACCGGGGAGCTGTTTTTT CASRDTRNTGELFF
NA NA TRBJ2-1 TRBV27 TGTGCCAGCAGTCCCACGGGCTCCTACAATGAGCAGTTCTTC CASSPTGSYNEQFF
NA NA TRBJ2-7 TRBV29-1 TGCAGCGTAGCTCAGGGGCTCTACGAGCAGTACTTC CSVAQGLYEQYF
NA TRBD1 TRBJ1-1 TRBV7-9 TGTGCCAGCAGCTCTGCAGGGGGCACTGAAGCTTTCTTT CASSSAGGTEAFF
NA TRBD2 TRBJ2-1 TRBV7-2 TGTGCCAGCAGCTTACTAGCGGGAGGAGTTGAGCAGTTCTTC CASSLLAGGVEQFF
NA TRBD2 TRBJ2-5 TRBV4-2 TGTGCCAGCAGCCAAGACGTGGGGGGGTGGGAGACCCAGTACTTC CASSQDVGGWETQYF
NA TRBD2 TRBJ2-3 TRBV11-2 TGTGCCAGCAGCATTCATAGCGGGAGTAGCACAGATACGCAGTATTTT CASSIHSGSSTDTQYF
NA NA TRBJ2-1 TRBV2 TGTGCCAGCAGTGATTTAGAGCGGAGGGACAATGAGCAGTTCTTC CASSDLERRDNEQFF
NA NA TRBJ2-7 TRBV29-1 TGCAGCGGCGGGACCGGTACCTACGAGCAGTACTTC CSGGTGTYEQYF
NA TRBD1 TRBJ2-7 TRBV5-1 TGCGCCAGCAGCCGCGGGACAGGCTACGAGCAGTACTTC CASSRGTGYEQYF
NA NA TRBJ2-7 TRBV7-2 TGTGCCAGCAGCTTAGTGGGGGGAACCTACGAGCAGTACTTC CASSLVGGTYEQYF
NA NA TRBJ2-5 TRBV29-1 TGCAGCGTCAGACTAGACCAAGAGACCCAGTACTTC CSVRLDQETQYF
NA TRBD1 TRBJ2-1 TRBV27 TGTGCCAGCAAGGGACAGAGCTCCTACAATGAGCAGTTCTTC CASKGQSSYNEQFF
NA NA TRBJ2-2 TRBV7-2 TGTGCCAGCACGTTCGCGAACACCGGGGAGCTGTTTTTT CASTFANTGELFF
NA NA TRBJ2-5 TRBV7-2 TGTGCCAGCAGCCCCCCGGGTTGGGCCCAGTACTTC CASSPPGWAQYF
NA TRBD2 TRBJ2-5 TRBV6-5 TGTGCCAGCAGCCTCGGGACTAGCGGGGAGACCCAGTACTTC CASSLGTSGETQYF
NA NA TRBJ1-5 TRBV28 TGTGCCAGCGGTCTCTCGCAGGGCAATCAGCCCCAGCATTTT CASGLSQGNQPQHF
NA NA TRBJ2-3 TRBV7-2 TGTGCCAGCAGCTTAGCTAGCACAGGGACAGATACGCAGTATTTT CASSLASTGTDTQYF
once TRBD1 TRBJ2-3 TRBV11-1 TGTGCCAGCAGGGACAGGGGCGCAGATACGCAGTATTTT CASRDRGADTQYF
NA NA TRBJ2-1 TRBV10-3 TGTGCCATCAGTGAGGGACTCTCCTACAATGAGCAGTTCTTC CAISEGLSYNEQFF
NA NA TRBJ2-5 TRBV7-3 TGTGCCAGCAGCTCCCCCGGAGAGACCCAGTACTTC CASSSPGETQYF
NA NA TRBJ1-2 TRBV5-4 TGTGCCAGCAGCTTGGAAGATCCGGGGTATGGCTACACCTTC CASSLEDPGYGYTF
NA NA TRBJ2-7 TRBV11-3 TGTGCCAGCAGCTTAGGCCTCGGGTACGAGCAGTACTTC CASSLGLGYEQYF
NA TRBD1 TRBJ2-7 TRBV29-1 TGCAGCGGACTCCTGGACAGGGCCGACGAGCAGTACTTC CSGLLDRADEQYF
NA NA TRBJ2-1 TRBV18 TGTGCCAGCTCACCCAACAATGAGCAGTTCTTC CASSPNNEQFF
once NA TRBJ2-7 TRBV18 TGTGCCAGCTCCCCTACTACCTACGAGCAGTACTTC CASSPTTYEQYF
NA NA TRBJ2-1 TRBV30 TGTGCCTGGAGTGTAACTGCGGATGAGCAGTTCTTC CAWSVTADEQFF
NA TRBD1 TRBJ2-3 TRBV10-2 TGCGCCAGCAGGGGGGACAGGGAAACAGATACGCAGTATTTT CASRGDRETDTQYF